Each of the 3 T cell receptor beta chains below was sequenced from the same sample in a study of OX40 agonist ivuxolimab in advanced cancers. Method: immunoSEQ multiplex PCR; TCRdb's copy keeps in-frame clones and lacks some. This sample has approximately 70,000 clones, with around 85% found just once. The starting material was CD4+ or CD8+ T cells sorted from blood, obtained in a trial of the OX40 agonist ivuxolimab. These receptors were collected from an adult with an advanced solid tumor such as melanoma, head and neck, liver or kidney cancer.

V is TRBV29-1 and J is TRBJ1-3; TRBD1 is a possible D gene (5 bases). Germline V gives CDR1 SQVTM, CDR2 ANQGSEA. CDR3 length equals 13 residues. V lost 6 bases and J lost 4, with 13 bases in between. This CDR3 is CSVLGAEGNTIYF. Written as DNA, the CDR3 is TGCAGCGTCTTAGGGGCGGAAGGAAACACCATATATTTT.

The V gene is TRBV7-2, the J gene TRBJ2-1, with a tentative D call TRBD2 (11 bases). Germline CDR1 is SGHTA and CDR2 is FQGNSA. V was pared by 5 bases and J by 15 bases, with 38 bases between. CDR3 size: 19 residues. For the CDR3, the DNA is TGTGCCAGCAGCCAGGGACAGGGGATCCCCGGGACTAGCGGCCTCCTTGCGTTCTTC. Its translation: CASSQGQGIPGTSGLLAFF.

This clone appeared a few times. This rearrangement joins TRBV2 to TRBJ2-5; D is undetermined. Between the trimmed V and J ends, which lost 4 bases and 5 bases, there was a span of 5 bases. The CDR3 spans 11 residues. Germline CDR1 is SNHLY and CDR2 is FYNNEI. In DNA, the CDR3 is TGTGCCAGCAGTGGTTGGGAGACCCAGTACTTC. Its translation: CASSGWETQYF.